Below, 14 T cell receptor beta chains from the same sample are listed, as sequenced in a study of T-cell memory formation after mild COVID-19. TCRdb called the 5' RACE reads again in MiXCR, with one record for every CDR3 protein. This sample carries 400,000 to 450,000 distinct CDR3 sequences, over 15% of them seen once, and the ten largest clones take around a fifth. Sequenced material: PBMCs or a T cell subset sorted from them (not recorded which). These TCRs come from a man aged 18 to 29 who had mild COVID-19 (a few samples of this study predate the infection). Cell type and time point are not known.

Many counts were recorded for this clonotype. The gene calls are TRBV7-9 and TRBJ2-5; 7 bases are a match to TRBD2. In germline, CDR1 is SEHNR, CDR2 FQNEAQ (reference sequence). The CDR3 has 14 amino acids. The V gene end was trimmed by 7 bases and the J gene end by 4 bases; junction bases not matched to a gene: 9. CDR3 DNA sequence: TGTGCCAGCATCCGCGGGAGCGATGGAGAGACCCAGTACTTC. This encodes CASIRGSDGETQYF.

CDR3 in amino acids: CASSLGTRDSPLHF. DNA of the CDR3: TGTGCCAGCAGCTTGGGGACAAGAGATTCACCCCTCCACTTT. V and J are TRBV5-6 and TRBJ1-6, with D possibly being TRBD1 (5 bases). The CDR3 loop spans 14 amino acids. Germline V gene data show CDR1 as SGHDT and CDR2 as YYEEEE. The V and J ends lost 0 bases and 8 bases respectively, with 9 bases between them.

The rearrangement uses TRBV3-1 and TRBJ2-3, with 11 bases identical to TRBD2. The CDR3 spans 16 residues. Unmatched junction bases numbered 3, after V lost 1 base and J lost 3 bases. Germline lookup yields CDR1 LGHDT and CDR2 YNNKEL (reference sequence). CDR3 nucleotides: TGTGCCAGCAGCCAAGTGACTAGCGGGGTTACAGATACGCAGTATTTT. It translates to CASSQVTSGVTDTQYF.

This clonotype was found many times. Sequence at one end of the junction differs from germline and may be a read error. The chain uses TRBV7-7 and TRBJ2-5; no reliable D call. The CDR3 is made up of 14 amino acids. Germline assignment: CDR1 SSHAT and CDR2 FNYEAQ (reference sequence). This CDR3 is CASSPRAGAETQYF. The CDR3 region has the DNA TGTGCTAGCAGCCCCCGCGCAGGCGCAGAGACCCAGTACTTC.

CDR3 sequence (DNA): TGTGCCAGCAGCCAGGGCCGCGAGCAGTACTTC. Encoded protein: CASSQGREQYF. The V gene is TRBV7-8, the J gene TRBJ2-7; weak D call: TRBD1 (5 bases). This CDR3 is built from 11 residues. Trimming shortened V by 5 bases and J by 6 bases, and 8 bases separated the two germline ends. Germline-derived CDR1 and CDR2 are SGHVS and FQNEAQ.

This chain links TRBV18 with TRBJ1-2, with D unresolved. There are 11 residues in the CDR3. V lost 4 bases, J lost 6 bases, and 6 bases lay in between. The germline CDR1 and CDR2 sequences are KGHSH and LQKENI. CDR3 DNA: TGTGCCAGCTCACAGGGTCATGGCTACACCTTC. Protein sequence: CASSQGHGYTF.

The chain couples TRBV7-2 to TRBJ2-5, with D possibly being TRBD1 or TRBD2 (5 bases each). Germline V gives CDR1 SGHTA, CDR2 FQGNSA. Trimming shortened V by 5 bases and J by 5 bases, and 15 bases separated the two germline ends. The CDR3 spans 14 residues. CDR3 amino acids: CASSARGEGETQYF. The CDR3 coding sequence is TGTGCCAGCAGCGCGAGGGGAGAGGGGGAGACCCAGTACTTC.

This clonotype was detected only a few times. The chain links TRBV29-1 to TRBJ1-1, with D unclear. Per the germline V gene, CDR1 is SQVTM and CDR2 is ANQGSEA. V lost 6 bases to trimming and J lost 4 bases, with 15 bases between them. The CDR3 loop spans 13 amino acids. CDR3 residues: CSVTTLLGTEAFF. The CDR3 coding sequence is TGCAGCGTGACAACGCTATTGGGCACTGAAGCTTTCTTT.

This clonotype has only a few counts. Written as DNA, the CDR3 is TGCAGTGCTAGAGATGGTGGGGCCCCGCGGGTCACCGGGGAGCTGTTTTTT. Translating it yields CSARDGGAPRVTGELFF. This chain joins TRBV20-1 and TRBJ2-2; D is perhaps TRBD1 or TRBD2 (5 bases each). The germline CDR1 and CDR2 sequences are DFQATT and SNEGSKA (reference sequence). CDR3 length: 17 residues. With 0 bases removed from V and 4 bases from J, the gap between germline ends came to 18 bases.

This chain uses TRBV4-2 with TRBJ2-3; the match to TRBD2 covers 7 bases. V dropped 4 bases and J dropped 3; count of bases not matched to a gene: 7. The length of the CDR3 is 15 residues. From germline, CDR1 is LGHNA and CDR2 YNFKEQ. The CDR3: CASSRAWGGTDTQYF. Written as DNA, the CDR3 is TGTGCCAGCAGCCGAGCGTGGGGGGGGACAGATACGCAGTATTTT.

The V gene is TRBV6-5, the J gene TRBJ1-2; no clear D gene. Germline V gene lookup returns CDR1 MNHEY and CDR2 SVGAGI. With 5 bases removed from V and 8 bases from J, the gap between germline ends came to 12 bases. This CDR3 has 12 amino acids. CDR3 amino acids: CASSGEAGGYTF. DNA of the CDR3: TGTGCCAGCAGTGGGGAGGCAGGAGGCTACACCTTC.

This clonotype was seen more than once but under ten times. The V and J genes are TRBV18 and TRBJ1-5; 7 positions match TRBD1. The CDR3 is 15 amino acids. V trimming: 4 bases; J trimming: 0 bases; junction bases outside the gene matches: 3. Looked up from germline, CDR1 is KGHSH and CDR2 is LQKENI. The CDR3 reads CASSQGQFSNQPQHF. DNA of the CDR3: TGTGCCAGCTCACAGGGACAGTTTAGCAATCAGCCCCAGCATTTT.

This clonotype was detected a few times. This chain uses TRBV27 with TRBJ2-7, with 11 bases matching TRBD2. Germline assignment: CDR1 MNHEY and CDR2 SMNVEV (reference sequence). The CDR3 has 14 amino acids. V shed 6 bases and J 9 bases; nucleotides not matched to a gene: 10. CDR3 nucleotides: TGTGCCAGCAGCCCCGGGACTAGCGGTCTCGGGCAGTACTTC. Amino acid sequence: CASSPGTSGLGQYF.

This clonotype has a handful of counts. The chain employs TRBV5-1 and TRBJ1-5, with 9 nucleotides matching TRBD1. With 2 bases clipped from V and 6 bases from J, the junction kept 3 bases outside the gene matches. Germline V gene lookup returns CDR1 SGHRS and CDR2 YFSETQ. CDR3 size: 14 residues. CDR3 sequence reads: CASSFGQGTQPQHF. In nucleotides, the CDR3 is TGCGCCAGCAGCTTCGGACAGGGGACTCAGCCCCAGCATTTT.